Listed below are T cell receptor beta chains from one sample, sequenced in a study of STAT5B mutations in CD4+ large granular lymphocyte leukemia. Profiled with immunoSEQ multiplex PCR; TCRdb holds only in-frame clones, not every one. The repertoire holds roughly 48,000 clones, with roughly three quarters as singletons. The sample taken for sequencing was CD4+ T cells from blood buffy coats. The receptors were sampled from a human donor in good health. The CDR3 runs from the conserved cysteine through the conserved F or W. The D gene is left open where the match is weak. Rows give clone size only sometimes, using once, few, many, or a class for an expanded clone.

NA	15	TRBV6-5	NA	TRBJ2-7	CASEDGRRVSYEQYF	TGTGCCAGCGAAGACGGGCGGAGGGTGTCCTACGAGCAGTACTTC
TRBD1	15	TRBV5-1	NA	TRBJ1-2	CASSLSGTGAYGYTF	TGCGCCAGCAGCTTGTCGGGGACAGGGGCCTATGGCTACACCTTC
NA	15	TRBV6-1	NA	TRBJ1-6	CASSELPGINSPLHF	TGTGCCAGCAGTGAACTCCCAGGGATTAATTCACCCCTCCACTTT
NA	14	TRBV19	NA	TRBJ1-5	CASSNDQGNQPQHF	TGTGCCAGTAGTAATGATCAGGGGAATCAGCCCCAGCATTTT
NA	13	TRBV30	NA	TRBJ2-3	CAWSPVAADTQYF	TGTGCCTGGAGCCCCGTCGCCGCAGATACGCAGTATTTT
TRBD1	15	TRBV28	few	TRBJ1-2	CASTALDRVGYGYTF	TGTGCCAGCACCGCCTTGGACAGGGTCGGCTATGGCTACACCTTC
NA	14	TRBV10-3	NA	TRBJ2-7	CAIETGTDPNEQYF	TGTGCCATCGAAACCGGGACGGATCCTAACGAGCAGTACTTC
NA	19	TRBV9	NA	TRBJ2-3	CASSVALGDSPADTDTQYF	TGTGCCAGCAGCGTAGCCCTGGGGGATTCCCCGGCGGACACAGATACGCAGTATTTT
TRBD1	14	TRBV19	NA	TRBJ1-1	CASTLTGTGSEAFF	TGTGCCAGTACCTTGACAGGGACCGGGTCTGAAGCTTTCTTT
NA	13	TRBV7-9	NA	TRBJ1-2	CASSSTLNYGYTF	TGTGCCAGCAGCTCGACACTCAACTATGGCTACACCTTC
NA	15	TRBV7-9	NA	TRBJ1-3	CASRPTESSGNTIYF	TGTGCCAGCAGGCCTACAGAGAGCTCTGGAAACACCATATATTTT
NA	14	TRBV7-9	few	TRBJ1-1	CASSPGTGRTEAFF	TGTGCCAGCAGCCCCGGGACGGGGAGGACTGAAGCTTTCTTT
TRBD1	13	TRBV27	NA	TRBJ2-3	CASQGANTDTQYF	TGTGCCAGTCAGGGGGCCAACACAGATACGCAGTATTTT